The sample holds a few counts of the clone carrying this T cell receptor (beta chain). Its matching antigen is unknown. TCR beta CDR3 amplification used RNA transcripts. RT-PCR with HTBI primers came first, then second-round multiplex PCR. One entry per CDR3 protein, called by TCRdb with MiXCR from the multiplex PCR reads. The table records 740,000 or so distinct CDR3 sequences, roughly 40% of them present only once. CDR1 and CDR2 (germline): LGHNA, YNFKEQ. The CDR3 contains 17 residues. J was trimmed by 6 bases and V by 4 bases; bases with no gene match: 18. This specimen belongs to a study of Graves' ophthalmopathy and Graves' hyperthyroidism. Study findings and constraints: Stable hyperthyroidism and ophthalmopathy were told apart by a 13-signature model, which achieved around 88% sensitivity and more than 75% specificity.

The PBMCs originated from roughly 9.6 ml of fresh peripheral blood. This sequence was found in an adult man with Graves' ophthalmopathy. The sample consisted of peripheral blood. This rearrangement joins TRBV4-2 to TRBJ2-7; 7 nucleotides align to TRBD1. CDR3 nucleotide sequence: TGTGCCAGCAGCCTGGTCGTACTGGGACAGCGATTTACCGAGCAGTACTTC. This codes for CASSLVVLGQRFTEQYF.